The rows below give T cell receptor beta chains drawn from one sample of a study of shared T cell receptors in the human thymus. Sequencing used immunoSEQ multiplex PCR; TCRdb keeps in-frame clones, though not all of them. The sample has hundreds of thousands of clones, more than 75% seen once. These sequences were also reported in another study, on human thymus T cells.

The sample taken for sequencing was thymocytes. These receptors were obtained from a boy under two years old with a congenital heart defect. Both conserved end residues are part of each CDR3. The D gene is left open where the match is weak. The size of a clone is reported for some rows only, either as once, few or many, or as a class for expanded clones.

.,TRBJ2-7,TRBV5-4,.,TGTGCCAGCAGCTTGGCAAAGTCGGCGGGATCTCGAGACACCTACGAGCAGTACTTC,CASSLAKSAGSRDTYEQYF
.,TRBJ2-3,TRBV14,.,TGTGCCAGCAGCCAATCCCTCAGCACAGATACGCAGTATTTT,CASSQSLSTDTQYF
.,TRBJ2-1,TRBV11-1,.,TGTGCCAGCAGCTCCAGGTTCAATGAGCAGTTCTTC,CASSSRFNEQFF
.,TRBJ2-3,TRBV4-3,.,TGCGCCAGCAGCCAAGCCGGATTACTAGCAGGGGATACGCAGTATTTT,CASSQAGLLAGDTQYF
once,TRBJ2-7,TRBV13,.,TGTGCCAGCAGCCACATCCGGGAGACCTACGAGCAGTACTTC,CASSHIRETYEQYF
.,TRBJ2-7,TRBV7-9,TRBD2,TGTGCCAGCAGCCCAGGGACTAGCGGGAGATACGAGCAGTACTTC,CASSPGTSGRYEQYF
.,TRBJ2-7,TRBV4-2,TRBD1,TGTGCCAGCAGCCAAGGGGACAGGGATCGTAACGAGCAGTACTTC,CASSQGDRDRNEQYF
.,TRBJ2-7,TRBV6-5,TRBD1,TGTGCCAGCAGTTACAATGGGACAGGGAGCTCCTACGAGCAGTACTTC,CASSYNGTGSSYEQYF
.,TRBJ2-2,TRBV6-1,.,TGTGCCAGCAGTGCGCGAAGGGTAGAGAGGACAGAGAACACCGGGGAGCTGTTTTTT,CASSARRVERTENTGELFF
.,TRBJ2-5,TRBV9,TRBD2,TGTGCCAGCAGCGTAGGTGGTAGCGGGGGGGCCCAGTACTTC,CASSVGGSGGAQYF
.,TRBJ1-2,TRBV16,TRBD1,TGTGCCAGCAGCCAATCTGGACAGGGCCGGGCTGGCTACACCTTC,CASSQSGQGRAGYTF
.,TRBJ2-1,TRBV4-3,.,TGCGCCAGCAGCCATCGGGATCCGAGCTCCTACAATGAGCAGTTCTTC,CASSHRDPSSYNEQFF
.,TRBJ2-7,TRBV5-8,TRBD2,TGTGCCAGCAGCCCGCCGGGACTAGCAGAATACGAGCAGTACTTC,CASSPPGLAEYEQYF
.,TRBJ2-7,TRBV14,.,TGTGCCAGCAGCCAAGATCTGAGGTCAACCTACGAGCAGTACTTC,CASSQDLRSTYEQYF
.,TRBJ2-1,TRBV14,TRBD2,TGTGCCAGCAGCCATAGCGGGGCGGGTGGGCAGTTCTTC,CASSHSGAGGQFF
.,TRBJ2-5,TRBV15,.,TGTGCCACCAGCAGTAGTAGGGGAAACCCTTACCAAGAGACCCAGTACTTC,CATSSSRGNPYQETQYF
.,TRBJ1-4,TRBV15,TRBD1,TGTGCCACCAGCAGCTCCGGGACAGGGTTGGAAAAACTGTTTTTT,CATSSSGTGLEKLFF
once,TRBJ1-2,TRBV10-3,TRBD1,TGTGCCACAGGCCAAACGACAGGGTGGTTCTATGGCTACACCTTC,CATGQTTGWFYGYTF
.,TRBJ2-7,TRBV19,.,TGTGCCAGTAGTATCCGGGCGGGCTACGAGCAGTACTTC,CASSIRAGYEQYF
once,TRBJ1-1,TRBV25-1,TRBD1,TGTGCCAGCAGGGGACAGGGGGCCTCCGAAGCTTTCTTT,CASRGQGASEAFF
.,TRBJ1-3,TRBV29-1,.,TGCAGCGCCCCCCGCCGGGAGGGGCCTTCCTCTGGAAACACCATATATTTT,CSAPRREGPSSGNTIYF
.,TRBJ1-4,TRBV4-3,.,TGCGCCAGCAGCCAAGAACCCCCTAGGCTCGGGGAAAAACTGTTTTTT,CASSQEPPRLGEKLFF
.,TRBJ1-5,TRBV27,TRBD1,TGTGCCAGCAGTTCGGGGACAGGGCGTTGGGGTCAGCCCCAGCATTTT,CASSSGTGRWGQPQHF
.,TRBJ2-7,TRBV5-8,.,TGTGCCAGCAGCAACGAAGACAGACGCCCCTTCTACGAGCAGTACTTC,CASSNEDRRPFYEQYF
.,TRBJ2-1,TRBV27,.,TGTGCCAGCACTAGGGGCCTGCGTCGACGCGATGAGCAGTTCTTC,CASTRGLRRRDEQFF
.,TRBJ1-5,TRBV2,.,TGTGCCAGCAGTGAAGAGTGGCCGAAGACAGGCCCCTATAGCAATCAGCCCCAGCATTTT,CASSEEWPKTGPYSNQPQHF
.,TRBJ2-7,TRBV11-2,TRBD2,TGTGCCAGCAGCTTAAGGGGGGGACTAGCGGACTACGAGCAGTACTTC,CASSLRGGLADYEQYF
.,TRBJ2-5,TRBV14,TRBD2,TGTGCCAGCAGCCATGTGGGCACTAGCGGATTACAAGAGACCCAGTACTTC,CASSHVGTSGLQETQYF
.,TRBJ2-5,TRBV11-2,.,TGTGCCAGCAGCTTAGAGGACTTCCAAGAGACCCAGTACTTC,CASSLEDFQETQYF
few,TRBJ2-2,TRBV10-3,.,TGTGCCATCAGTGGCAGTCAGGACGGGAGTAGAAACACCGGGGAGCTGTTTTTT,CAISGSQDGSRNTGELFF
few,TRBJ2-1,TRBV5-1,TRBD2,TGCGCCAGCAGCGGGGCAGGGAGGGTCCATGAGCAGTTCTTC,CASSGAGRVHEQFF
.,TRBJ1-4,TRBV5-1,.,TGCGCCAGCTCTAAGTTCCAGGGGTCAAATGAAAAACTGTTTTTT,CASSKFQGSNEKLFF
.,TRBJ2-2,TRBV27,TRBD2,TGTGCCAGCAGTTTTTCAAGGCCTAGCGGGAGGCTTACCGGGGAGCTGTTTTTT,CASSFSRPSGRLTGELFF
once,TRBJ2-7,TRBV28,.,TGTGCCAGCAGGCTGAGGGGGCGGGAGGACTCCTACGAGCAGTACTTC,CASRLRGREDSYEQYF
.,TRBJ1-2,TRBV4-2,TRBD1,TGTGCCAGCAGCCAACGACAGGGGAATAACTATGGCTACACCTTC,CASSQRQGNNYGYTF
.,TRBJ1-2,TRBV6-5,TRBD1,TGTGCCAGCAGTTACACGACAGGGACGGTCTCGGATGGCTACACCTTC,CASSYTTGTVSDGYTF
.,TRBJ1-5,TRBV6-1,TRBD1,TGTGCCAGCAGTGGACAGGGGTGGGACAATCAGCCCCAGCATTTT,CASSGQGWDNQPQHF
.,TRBJ1-2,TRBV6-5,TRBD1,TGTGCCAGCACCAGCGACCCGAGGACAGGGTATGGCTACACCTTC,CASTSDPRTGYGYTF
.,TRBJ1-4,TRBV15,.,TGTGCCACCAGCAGAGTTGGAGGGAGGGTTAATGAAAAACTGTTTTTT,CATSRVGGRVNEKLFF
.,TRBJ2-3,TRBV4-3,TRBD2,TGCGCCAGCAGCCATGGCCGGGGGGAGGCTAGTGTCCAAAACACAGATACGCAGTATTTT,CASSHGRGEASVQNTDTQYF
once,TRBJ2-7,TRBV30,TRBD2,TGTGCCTGGCGACTAGCGGGAGGGTCCCGGAGCTCCTACGAGCAGTACTTC,CAWRLAGGSRSSYEQYF
.,TRBJ2-7,TRBV11-2,TRBD1,TGTGCCAGCAGCTTGGACAGGGAGGTCCACGAGCAGTACTTC,CASSLDREVHEQYF
.,TRBJ2-1,TRBV7-2,TRBD2,TGTGCCAGCAGCGTCTCACTAGCGGGAGGGCCTATCTCCTACAATGAGCAGTTCTTC,CASSVSLAGGPISYNEQFF
.,TRBJ2-7,TRBV5-6,TRBD2,TGTGCCAGCAGCAGTATGCTGAAAGCGGGAGGGTCCTACGAGCAGTACTTC,CASSSMLKAGGSYEQYF
.,TRBJ2-4,TRBV4-3,TRBD1,TGCGCCAGCAGCCAAGAGACAGGGGGGGCCAAAAACATTCAGTACTTC,CASSQETGGAKNIQYF
.,TRBJ1-4,TRBV10-1,.,TGCGCCAGCAGCCCAAGCACGAATGAAAAACTGTTTTTT,CASSPSTNEKLFF
.,TRBJ1-5,TRBV6-1,.,TGTGCCAGCAGTGAAGGGCCGGGAGGGAAGGATCAGCCCCAGCATTTT,CASSEGPGGKDQPQHF
.,TRBJ1-1,TRBV4-1,.,TGCGCCAGCAGCCAAGATCTAAAAGGGGCTCCCTACATGAACACTGAAGCTTTCTTT,CASSQDLKGAPYMNTEAFF